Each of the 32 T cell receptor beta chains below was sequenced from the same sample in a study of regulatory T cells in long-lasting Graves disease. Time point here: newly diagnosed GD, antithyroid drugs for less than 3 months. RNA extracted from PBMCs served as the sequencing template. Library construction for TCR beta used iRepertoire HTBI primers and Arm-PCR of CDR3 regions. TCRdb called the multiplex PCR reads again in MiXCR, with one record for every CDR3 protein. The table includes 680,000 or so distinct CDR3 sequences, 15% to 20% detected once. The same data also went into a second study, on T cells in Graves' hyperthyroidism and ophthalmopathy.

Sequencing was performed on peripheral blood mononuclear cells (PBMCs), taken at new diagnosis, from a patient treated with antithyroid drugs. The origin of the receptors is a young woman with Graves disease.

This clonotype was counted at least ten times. CDR3 loop: CASSQLGEGTDTQYF. The CDR3 bases are TGTGCCAGCAGTCAACTAGGGGAGGGCACAGATACGCAGTATTTT. The gene calls are TRBV6-1 and TRBJ2-3; maybe TRBD2 (6 bases). The CDR3 length is 15 residues. The V gene's germline CDR1 is MNHNS and CDR2 SASEGT. Trimming took off 5 bases at V and 1 base at J, with 13 bases between the two ends.

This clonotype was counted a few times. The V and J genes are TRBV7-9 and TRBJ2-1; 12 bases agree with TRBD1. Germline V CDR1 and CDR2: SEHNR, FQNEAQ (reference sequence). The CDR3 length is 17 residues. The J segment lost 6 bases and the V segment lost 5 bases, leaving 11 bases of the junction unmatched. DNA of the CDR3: TGTGCCAGCAGCCCTCCCCCCGGGACAGGGGGCTCCAATGAGCAGTTCTTC. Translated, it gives CASSPPPGTGGSNEQFF.

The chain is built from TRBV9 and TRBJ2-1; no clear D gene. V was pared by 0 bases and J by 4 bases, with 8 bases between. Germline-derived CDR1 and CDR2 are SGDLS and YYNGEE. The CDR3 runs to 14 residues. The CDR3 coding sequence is TGTGCCAGCAGCGTAGAGGTTTCGTACAATGAGCAGTTCTTC. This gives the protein CASSVEVSYNEQFF.

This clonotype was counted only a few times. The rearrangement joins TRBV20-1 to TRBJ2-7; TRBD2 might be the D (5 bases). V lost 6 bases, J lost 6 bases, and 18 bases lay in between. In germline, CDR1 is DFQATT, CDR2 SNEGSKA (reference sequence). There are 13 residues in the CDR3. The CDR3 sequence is CSAEEFGWGEQYF. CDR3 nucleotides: TGCAGTGCGGAGGAGTTCGGATGGGGCGAGCAGTACTTC.

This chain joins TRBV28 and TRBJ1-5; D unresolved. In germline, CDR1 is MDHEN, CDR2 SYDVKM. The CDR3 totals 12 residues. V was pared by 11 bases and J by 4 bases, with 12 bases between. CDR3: CAAAPFNQPQHF. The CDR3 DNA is TGTGCCGCTGCTCCATTTAATCAGCCCCAGCATTTT.

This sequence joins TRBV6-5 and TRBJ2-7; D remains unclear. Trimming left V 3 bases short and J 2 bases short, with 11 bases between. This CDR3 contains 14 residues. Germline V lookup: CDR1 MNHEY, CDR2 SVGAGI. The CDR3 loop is CASSYRASTYEQYF. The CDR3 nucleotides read TGTGCCAGCAGTTATCGCGCCAGTACCTACGAGCAGTACTTC.

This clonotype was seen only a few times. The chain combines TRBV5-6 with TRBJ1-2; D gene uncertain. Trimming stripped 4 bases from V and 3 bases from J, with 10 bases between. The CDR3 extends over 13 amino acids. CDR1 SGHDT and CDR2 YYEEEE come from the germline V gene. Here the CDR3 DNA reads TGTGCCAGCAGCCAGTTGATAGACTATGGCTACACCTTC. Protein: CASSQLIDYGYTF. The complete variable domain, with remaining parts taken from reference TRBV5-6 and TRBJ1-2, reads DAGVTQSPTHLIKTRGQQVTLRCSPKSGHDTVSWYQQALGQGPQFIFQYYEEEERQRGNFPDRFSGHQFPNYSSELNVNALLLGDSALYLCASSQLIDYGYTFGSGTRLTVV.

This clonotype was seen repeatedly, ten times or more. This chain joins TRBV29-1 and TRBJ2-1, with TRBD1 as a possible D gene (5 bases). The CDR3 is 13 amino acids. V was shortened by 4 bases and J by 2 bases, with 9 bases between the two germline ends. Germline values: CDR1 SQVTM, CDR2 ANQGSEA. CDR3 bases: TGCAGCGTTGTTAAGGGGACCTACAATGAGCAGTTCTTC. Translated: CSVVKGTYNEQFF.

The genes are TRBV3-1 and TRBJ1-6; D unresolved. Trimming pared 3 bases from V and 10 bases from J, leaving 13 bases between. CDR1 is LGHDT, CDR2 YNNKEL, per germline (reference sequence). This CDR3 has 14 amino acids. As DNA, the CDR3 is TGTGCCAGCAGCCAGGGCAGCACGGGGTCACCCCTCCACTTT. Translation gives CASSQGSTGSPLHF.

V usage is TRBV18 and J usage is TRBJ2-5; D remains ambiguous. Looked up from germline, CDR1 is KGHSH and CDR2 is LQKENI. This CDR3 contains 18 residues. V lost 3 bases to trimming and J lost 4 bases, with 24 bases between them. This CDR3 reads CASSPAFGSKTTRETQYF. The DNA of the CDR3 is TGTGCCAGCTCACCCGCTTTTGGCAGCAAAACGACCCGAGAGACCCAGTACTTC.

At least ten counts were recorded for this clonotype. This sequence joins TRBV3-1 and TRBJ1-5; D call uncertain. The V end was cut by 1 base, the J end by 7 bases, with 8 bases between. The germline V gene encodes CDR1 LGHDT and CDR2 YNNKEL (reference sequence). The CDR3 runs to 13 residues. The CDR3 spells CASSQGAWQPQHF. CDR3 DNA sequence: TGTGCCAGCAGCCAAGGGGCCTGGCAGCCCCAGCATTTT.

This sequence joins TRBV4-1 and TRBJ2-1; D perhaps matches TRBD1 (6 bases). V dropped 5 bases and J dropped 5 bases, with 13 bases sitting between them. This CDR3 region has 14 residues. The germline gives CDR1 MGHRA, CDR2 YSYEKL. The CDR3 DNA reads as TGCGCCAGCAGCTACCGGGACACCGACAATGAGCAGTTCTTC. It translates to CASSYRDTDNEQFF.

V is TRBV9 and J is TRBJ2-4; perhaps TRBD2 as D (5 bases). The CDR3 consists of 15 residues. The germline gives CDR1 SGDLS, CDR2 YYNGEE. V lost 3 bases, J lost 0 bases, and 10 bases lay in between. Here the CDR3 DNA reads TGTGCCAGCAGCGGGCCGGGGTTAGCCAAAAACATTCAGTACTTC. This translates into CASSGPGLAKNIQYF.

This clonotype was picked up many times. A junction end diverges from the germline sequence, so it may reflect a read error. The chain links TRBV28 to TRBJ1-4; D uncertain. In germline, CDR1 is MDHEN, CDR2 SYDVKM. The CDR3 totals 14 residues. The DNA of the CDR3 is TGCGCCAGCAGCCCGGACGGGCCGAATGAAAAACTGTTTTTT. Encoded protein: CASSPDGPNEKLFF.

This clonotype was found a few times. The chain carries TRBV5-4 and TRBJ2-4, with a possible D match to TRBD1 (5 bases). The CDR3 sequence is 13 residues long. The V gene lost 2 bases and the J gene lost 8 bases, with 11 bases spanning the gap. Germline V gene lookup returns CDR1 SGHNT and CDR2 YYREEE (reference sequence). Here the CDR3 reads CASSFQGVDIQYF. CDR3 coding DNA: TGTGCCAGCAGCTTCCAGGGCGTGGACATTCAGTACTTC.

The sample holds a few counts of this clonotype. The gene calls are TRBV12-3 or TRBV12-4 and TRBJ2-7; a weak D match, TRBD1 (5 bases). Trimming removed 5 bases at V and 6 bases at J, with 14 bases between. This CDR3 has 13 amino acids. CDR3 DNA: TGTGCCAGCAGTCCACTTCCAGGGTTCGAGCAGTACTTC. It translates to CASSPLPGFEQYF.

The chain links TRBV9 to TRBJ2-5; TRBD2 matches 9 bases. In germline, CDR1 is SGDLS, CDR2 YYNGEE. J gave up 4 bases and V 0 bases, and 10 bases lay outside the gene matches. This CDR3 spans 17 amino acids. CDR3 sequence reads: CASSVDPSGKVGETQYF. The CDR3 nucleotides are TGTGCCAGCAGCGTAGATCCTAGCGGGAAGGTAGGAGAGACCCAGTACTTC.

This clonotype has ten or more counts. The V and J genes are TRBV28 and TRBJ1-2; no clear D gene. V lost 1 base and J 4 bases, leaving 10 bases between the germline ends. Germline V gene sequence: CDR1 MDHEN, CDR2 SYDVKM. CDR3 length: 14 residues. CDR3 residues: CASSLSGVFYGYTF. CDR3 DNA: TGTGCCAGCAGTTTATCGGGAGTCTTCTATGGCTACACCTTC.

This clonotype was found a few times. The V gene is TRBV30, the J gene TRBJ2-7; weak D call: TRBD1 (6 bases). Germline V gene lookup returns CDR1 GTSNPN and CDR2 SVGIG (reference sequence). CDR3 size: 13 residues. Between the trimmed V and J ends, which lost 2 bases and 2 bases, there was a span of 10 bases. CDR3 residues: CAWSPQGPYEQYF. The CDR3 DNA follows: TGTGCCTGGAGTCCTCAGGGGCCCTACGAGCAGTACTTC. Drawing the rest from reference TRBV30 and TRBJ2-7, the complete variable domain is SQTIHQWPATLVQPVGSPLSLECTVEGTSNPNLYWYRQAAGRGLQLLFYSVGIGQISSEVPQNLSASRPQDRQFILSSKKLLLSDSGFYLCAWSPQGPYEQYFGPGTRLTVT.

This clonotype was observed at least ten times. Here the CDR3 DNA reads TGTGCCAGCAGCTCCGGGACGAGTACTGGCTACACCTTC. Protein: CASSSGTSTGYTF. This rearrangement joins TRBV6-1 to TRBJ1-2; tentatively, D is TRBD1 (5 bases). V was clipped by 6 bases and J by 7 bases, with 15 bases between them. Germline V gene data show CDR1 as MNHNS and CDR2 as SASEGT. The CDR3 has 13 amino acids.

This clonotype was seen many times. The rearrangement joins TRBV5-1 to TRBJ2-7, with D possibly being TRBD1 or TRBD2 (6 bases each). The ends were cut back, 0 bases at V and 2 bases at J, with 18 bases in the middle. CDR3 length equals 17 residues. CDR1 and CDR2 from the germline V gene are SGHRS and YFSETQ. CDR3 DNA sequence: TGCGCCAGCAGCTTGGGGTTGAGGCGGGACACCACCTACGAGCAGTACTTC. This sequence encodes CASSLGLRRDTTYEQYF.

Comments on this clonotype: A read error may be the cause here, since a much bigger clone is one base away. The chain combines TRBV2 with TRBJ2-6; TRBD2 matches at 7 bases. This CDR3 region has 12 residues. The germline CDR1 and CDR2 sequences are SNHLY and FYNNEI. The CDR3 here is CASSGGGNVLTF. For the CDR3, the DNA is TGTGCCAGCAGTGGGGGGGGCAACGTCCTGACTTTC. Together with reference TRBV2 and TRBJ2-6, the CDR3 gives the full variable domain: EPEVTQTPSHQVTQMGQEVILRCVPISNHLYFYWYRQILGQKVEFLVSFYNNEISEKSEIFDDQFSVERPDGSNFTLKIRSTKLEDSAMYFCASSGGGNVLTFGAGSRLTVL.

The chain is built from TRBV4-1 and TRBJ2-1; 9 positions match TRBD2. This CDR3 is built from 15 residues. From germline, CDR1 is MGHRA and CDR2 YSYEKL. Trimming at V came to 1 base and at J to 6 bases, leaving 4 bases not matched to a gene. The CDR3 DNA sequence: TGCGCCAGCAGCCAAGGCGGGAGGGTTGGCAATGAGCAGTTCTTC. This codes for CASSQGGRVGNEQFF.

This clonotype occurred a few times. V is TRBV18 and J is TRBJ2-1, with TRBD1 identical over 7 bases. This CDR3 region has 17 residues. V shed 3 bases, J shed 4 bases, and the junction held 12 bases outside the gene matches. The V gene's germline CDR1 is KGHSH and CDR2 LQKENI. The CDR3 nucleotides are TGTGCCAGCTCACCGCTCAATAAGGGACAGTCGTACAATGAGCAGTTCTTC. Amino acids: CASSPLNKGQSYNEQFF. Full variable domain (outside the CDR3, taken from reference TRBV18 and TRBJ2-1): NAGVMQNPRHLVRRRGQEARLRCSPMKGHSHVYWYRQLPEEGLKFMVYLQKENIIDESGMPKERFSAEFPKEGPSILRIQQVVRGDSAAYFCASSPLNKGQSYNEQFFGPGTRLTVL.

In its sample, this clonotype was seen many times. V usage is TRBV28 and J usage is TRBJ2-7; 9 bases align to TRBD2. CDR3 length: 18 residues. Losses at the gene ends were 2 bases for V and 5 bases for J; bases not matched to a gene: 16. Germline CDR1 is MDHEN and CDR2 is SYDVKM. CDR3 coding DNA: TGTGCCAGCAGTTTAACGGGCACCGGGACTAGCTTCTTGGACGAGCAGTACTTC. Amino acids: CASSLTGTGTSFLDEQYF.

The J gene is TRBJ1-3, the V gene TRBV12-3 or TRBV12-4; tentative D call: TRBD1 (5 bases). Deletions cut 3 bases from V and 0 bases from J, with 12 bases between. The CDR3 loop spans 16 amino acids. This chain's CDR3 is CASSFGGSGSGNTIYF. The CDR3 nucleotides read TGTGCCAGCAGTTTTGGGGGGTCGGGCTCTGGAAACACCATATATTTT.

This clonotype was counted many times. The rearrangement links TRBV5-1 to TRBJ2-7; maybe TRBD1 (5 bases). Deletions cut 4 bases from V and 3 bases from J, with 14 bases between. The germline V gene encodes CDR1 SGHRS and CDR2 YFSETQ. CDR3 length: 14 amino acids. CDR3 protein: CASSQKPQDYEQYF. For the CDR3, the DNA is TGCGCCAGCAGCCAGAAACCACAGGACTACGAGCAGTACTTC.

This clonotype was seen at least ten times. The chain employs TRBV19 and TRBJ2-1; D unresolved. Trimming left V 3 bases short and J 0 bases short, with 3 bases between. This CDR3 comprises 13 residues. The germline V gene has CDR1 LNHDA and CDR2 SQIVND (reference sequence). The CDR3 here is CASSINSYNEQFF. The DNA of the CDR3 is TGTGCCAGTAGTATTAACTCCTACAATGAGCAGTTCTTC.

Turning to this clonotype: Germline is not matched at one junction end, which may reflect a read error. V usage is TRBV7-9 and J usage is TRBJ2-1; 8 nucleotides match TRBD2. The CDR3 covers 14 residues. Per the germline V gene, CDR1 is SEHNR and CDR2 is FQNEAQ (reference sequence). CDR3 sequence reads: CASSPRTSGGLGVF. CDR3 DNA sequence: TGTGCCAGCAGCCCTCGCACTAGCGGAGGGCTAGGGGTCTTC.

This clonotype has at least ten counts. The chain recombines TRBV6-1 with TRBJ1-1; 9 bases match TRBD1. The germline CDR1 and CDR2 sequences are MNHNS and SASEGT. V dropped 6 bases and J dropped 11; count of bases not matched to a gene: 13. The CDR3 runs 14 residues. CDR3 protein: CASRRDRVAPGAFF. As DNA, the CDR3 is TGTGCCAGCAGGAGGGACAGGGTCGCCCCGGGGGCTTTCTTT.

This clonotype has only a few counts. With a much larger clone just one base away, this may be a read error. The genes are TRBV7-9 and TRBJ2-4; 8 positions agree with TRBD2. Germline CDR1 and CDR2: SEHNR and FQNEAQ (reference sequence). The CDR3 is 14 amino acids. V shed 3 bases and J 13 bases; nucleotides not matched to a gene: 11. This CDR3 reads CASSLTGLGNEQYF. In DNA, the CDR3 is TGTGCCAGCAGCTTGACGGGACTAGGCAATGAGCAGTACTTC.

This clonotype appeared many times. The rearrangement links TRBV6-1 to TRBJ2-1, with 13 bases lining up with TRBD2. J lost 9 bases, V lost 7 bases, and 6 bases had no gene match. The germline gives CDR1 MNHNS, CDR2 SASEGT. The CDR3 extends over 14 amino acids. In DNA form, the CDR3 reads TGTGCCAGCAAACTAGCGGGAGGGCCCGGTGAGCAGTTCTTC. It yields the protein CASKLAGGPGEQFF.